This T cell receptor (beta chain) was identified during a study of human T cells and chemical hapten exposure. CDR3 length equals 13 residues. V was cut by 0 bases and J by 10 bases, with 12 bases left in between. CDR1 and CDR2 from the germline V gene are LGHNA and YSLEER. This clonotype turned up a few times. Time point: patch test 2, 6 weeks after DPC sensitization. Described treatment: therapeutic diphenylcyclopropenone sensitization with weekly scalp DPC. TCRdb used MiXCR to reprocess the RACE reads, holding one entry per CDR3 protein. The data contain around 360,000 distinct CDR3 sequences, about 6.3% of them singletons.

The origin of this receptor is a woman aged 18-29 years with alopecia areata. Some clones in this sample may be carry-over from other donors' samples. The sample here was whole blood, taken in connection with sensitization to the hapten diphenylcyclopropenone (DPC). The V and J genes are TRBV4-3 and TRBJ1-2; D not certain. CDR3 loop: CASSQDLYEYYTF. The CDR3 DNA reads TGCGCCAGCAGCCAAGATCTTTATGAGTACTACACCTTC.